In its sample, the clone carrying this T cell receptor beta chain was seen many times. These data originate in a study of T cells in Graves' hyperthyroidism and ophthalmopathy. Authors of the study amplified TCR beta CDR3 regions from RNA transcripts. The HTBI primer set was used in a first-round RT-PCR of the TCR CDR3. TCRdb ran MiXCR on the multiplex PCR reads and lists one entry per CDR3 protein. This table has 250,000 or so distinct CDR3 sequences, roughly 15% appearing once. Progressors' blood was drawn at hyperthyroidism diagnosis, before ophthalmopathy symptoms. The germline V gene has CDR1 MDHEN and CDR2 SYDVKM. The V end lost 8 bases, the J end lost 6 bases, and 9 bases lay between the germline ends. This CDR3 is 11 amino acids long.

The chain couples TRBV28 to TRBJ2-3; D ambiguous. The source of this sequence is a woman in her forties or fifties with Graves' hyperthyroidism that later progressed to Graves' ophthalmopathy. Sequenced sample: blood. The DNA of the CDR3 is TGTGCCAGCTCCCAATTGGATACGCAGTATTTT. This gives the protein CASSQLDTQYF.